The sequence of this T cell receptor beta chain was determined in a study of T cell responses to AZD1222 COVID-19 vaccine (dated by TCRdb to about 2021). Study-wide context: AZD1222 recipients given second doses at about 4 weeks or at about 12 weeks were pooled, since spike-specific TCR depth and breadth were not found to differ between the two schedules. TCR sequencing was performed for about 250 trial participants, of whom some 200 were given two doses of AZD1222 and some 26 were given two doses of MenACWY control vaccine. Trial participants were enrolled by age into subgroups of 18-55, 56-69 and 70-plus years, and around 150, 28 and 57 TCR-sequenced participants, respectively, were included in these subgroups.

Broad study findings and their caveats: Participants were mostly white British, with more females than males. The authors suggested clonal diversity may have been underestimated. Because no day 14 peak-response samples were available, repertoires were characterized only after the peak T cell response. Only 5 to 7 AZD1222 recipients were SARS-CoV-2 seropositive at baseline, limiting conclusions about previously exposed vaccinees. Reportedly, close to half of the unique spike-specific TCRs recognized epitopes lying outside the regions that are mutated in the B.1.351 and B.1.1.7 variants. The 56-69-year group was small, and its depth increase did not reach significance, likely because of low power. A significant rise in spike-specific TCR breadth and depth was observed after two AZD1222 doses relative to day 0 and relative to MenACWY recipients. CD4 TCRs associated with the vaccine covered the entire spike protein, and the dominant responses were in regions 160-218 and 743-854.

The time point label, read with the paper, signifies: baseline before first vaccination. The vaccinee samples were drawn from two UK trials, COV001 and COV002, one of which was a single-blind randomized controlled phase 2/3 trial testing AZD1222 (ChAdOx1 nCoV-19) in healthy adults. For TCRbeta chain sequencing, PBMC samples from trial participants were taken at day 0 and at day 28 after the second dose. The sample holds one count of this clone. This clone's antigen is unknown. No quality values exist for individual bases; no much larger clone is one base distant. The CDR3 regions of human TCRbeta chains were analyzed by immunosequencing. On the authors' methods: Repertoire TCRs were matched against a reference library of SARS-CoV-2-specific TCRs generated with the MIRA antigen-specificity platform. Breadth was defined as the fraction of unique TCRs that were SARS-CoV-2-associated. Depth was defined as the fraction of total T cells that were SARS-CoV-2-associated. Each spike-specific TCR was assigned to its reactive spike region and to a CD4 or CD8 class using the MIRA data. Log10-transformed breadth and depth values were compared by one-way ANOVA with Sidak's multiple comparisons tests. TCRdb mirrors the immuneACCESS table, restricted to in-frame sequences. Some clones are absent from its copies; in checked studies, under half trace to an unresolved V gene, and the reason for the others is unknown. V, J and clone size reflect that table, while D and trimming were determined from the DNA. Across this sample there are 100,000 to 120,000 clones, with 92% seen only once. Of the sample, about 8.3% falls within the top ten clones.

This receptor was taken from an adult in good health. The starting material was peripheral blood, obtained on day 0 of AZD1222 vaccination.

The encoded CDR3 is CASSLGPGQNEQFF. The nucleotide sequence reads as follows: TGTGCCAGCAGTTTAGGGCCTGGACAAAATGAGCAGTTCTTC. Here the chain combines TRBV28 and TRBJ2-1; possibly the D gene is TRBD1, per 5 matching bases. CDR1 and CDR2, per the germline V gene, are MDHEN and SYDVKM. At the junction V is shortened by 2 bases and J by 7 bases, with 12 bases in between. The CDR3, cysteine through phenylalanine, is 14 amino acids long. Of the read, only the CDR3 DNA is kept; its 42 bases are in frame from base 1.